This T cell receptor beta chain was captured in a study of CD8 T cells in ankylosing spondylitis. Study observations and caveats: Earlier studies detected some motif variants in reactive arthritis synovial fluid and blood. It was reported that disease-linked clones were significantly enriched in matched ankylosing spondylitis synovial fluid. Blood of patients with ankylosing spondylitis appeared to be characterized by a TCR beta motif of about eight highly homologous variants. A CD8+ phenotype characterized the disease-linked clones, which were relatively rare in peripheral blood.

Preparation of TCR beta libraries was done by quantitative 5'-RACE with molecular barcodes. TCRdb fed the 5' RACE reads into MiXCR, producing one record per CDR3 protein. This table holds over 450,000 distinct CDR3 sequences, roughly an eighth found once. The V segment lost 0 bases and the J segment 3 bases; nucleotides outside the gene matches: 2. The CDR3 covers 15 residues. From germline, CDR1 is SGHTS and CDR2 YDEGEE. This clonotype was recorded a few times. No antigen is known for it. The specimen was blood, either unsorted or a sorted T cell fraction (not recorded which). This receptor was obtained from a male donor with ankylosing spondylitis. The rearrangement links TRBV5-8 to TRBJ2-1; 8 bases are a match to TRBD2. CDR3 DNA sequence: TGTGCCAGCAGCTTGGGAGCGGGAGACTACAATGAGCAGTTCTTC. It is translated as CASSLGAGDYNEQFF.